A single T cell receptor beta chain is shown here with its context. Its antigen target is currently unknown. No base-level quality is on record; no much larger clone is a single base apart. The data were obtained in a study of cytomegalovirus exposure and HLA in healthy donors (dated by TCRdb to 2016 to 2017). Broadly, across the study: An earlier analysis of roughly 570 of the donors reported 276 Gb of sequence data and around 110 million unique TCR beta sequences obtained from about 180 million T cells. Every discovery cohort repertoire had been produced on one sequencing platform. Besides the first cohort of roughly 700 subjects, a separate validation cohort made up of over 95 different subjects was used. The T cell repertoires of 666 subjects were profiled by immunosequencing and related to cytomegalovirus serostatus. A later genetic analysis used genome-wide SNP genotypes for about 60% of the roughly 670 donors, treating that subset as a discovery cohort. A later analysis re-examined previously published TCR beta repertoires from hundreds of donors and added high-resolution HLA genotyping to investigate patterns of TCR occurrence. Class I and class II HLA loci were covered by the typing at four-digit resolution. The later analysis used no new phenotypic data to find candidate immune exposures, relying instead on TCR beta sequences and their occurrence across donors. The number of donors typed differed by locus, with about 629-640 for A, B, C, DRB1 and DQB1, more than 500 for DQA1, some 570 for DPA1, and approximately 470 for DPB1. Donor age, sex, ethnicity and CMV serostatus were compiled together with the repertoire data. Four to six DR-DQ haplotypes were handled as single units for association and clustering, since linkage in the cohort was strong. Of the roughly 400 genotyped donors, over 70% fell in the genetic ancestry cluster associated with self-reported Caucasian donors. Across roughly 420 genotyped donors of the cohort, an average of about 200,000 unique TCR beta nucleotide sequences per donor were sequenced, and approximately 17% of those sequences were non-productive. An early release covering 550 to 700 HLA-typed donors comprised approximately 300 gigabases of sequencing data and tens of millions of unique TCR sequences. The study was designed to test whether signatures of past pathogen exposure could be identified by cataloging public T cell receptors. In an earlier analysis of more than 550 of the donors, high-throughput TCR beta sequencing was used to judge whether each TCR beta V gene segment behaved as functional or pseudogenic. To predict cytomegalovirus infection status, the study combined high-throughput TCR immunosequencing, statistical association of individual TCRs with disease status, and machine learning.

Receptor libraries were prepared by the immunoSEQ multiplex PCR assay. The multiplex PCR relied on a mix of 60 forward primers for TCR Vbeta segments and 13 reverse primers for TCR Jbeta segments. The CDR3 region of rearranged TCR beta genes was amplified from genomic DNA by a multiplex PCR assay. On the Illumina HiSeq System, the amplified TCR beta libraries were sequenced as 87-base-pair reads. The paper's processing steps were these. A later analysis tallied 80 million to 95 million unique TCR beta chains across the 666 repertoires, and about 12 million of those chains were shared by two or more donors. Raw reads were error-corrected and collapsed into unique sequences by a nearest-neighbor algorithm in which closely related sequences were merged to remove PCR and sequencing errors. Alignment of CDR3 sequences to IMGT reference sequences was used to assign V, D and J gene segments. Each retained sequence needed at least a six-nucleotide match to both a V gene segment and a J gene segment. A rearrangement counted as productive if the CDR3 had no stop codons and remained in frame with V and J, and every other rearrangement counted as non-productive. Following IMGT convention, CDR3 was defined as the stretch from the second conserved V-encoded cysteine up to the conserved J-encoded phenylalanine. The earlier analysis of about 590 of the donors excluded sequences that lacked an unambiguous match to a single V gene segment. An earlier analysis of almost 600 of the donors classified V segments as functional when productive rearrangements were above 56.7% and as segregating when the standard deviation between donors was above 5%. A statistical classification framework was built to diagnose cytomegalovirus status from the catalog of TCR beta chain sequences. V and J gene assignment, in a later analysis, came from comparing TCR nucleotide sequences with IMGT/GENE-DB human TR gene sequences. The TCRdist pipeline was used in a later analysis to assign CDR3 sequences and most-parsimonious VDJ recombination scenarios. In a later analysis, each TCR beta chain was defined by its CDR3 amino acid sequence together with its V-gene family, and reads without a unique V-gene family were excluded. In a later analysis, a few hundred highly shared, low-generation-probability nucleotide sequences were removed to address suspected cross-contamination and a sequencing artifact. A later analysis calculated a clonal expansion index for each public chain from normalized within-repertoire ranks of inferred template counts. A later analysis computed generation probabilities with a VDJ recombination model fitted to out-of-frame rearrangements, and checked the results against IGoR. A later analysis scored TCR-TCR, TCR-HLA and TCR-CMV co-occurrence with hypergeometric tests, applying a repertoire-size bias correction to TCR pairs. In a later analysis, false discovery rates were estimated by permuting HLA or CMV assignments 20 times. In a later analysis, co-occurring TCRs were grouped using DBSCAN, and TCRdist sequence similarity was added for clustering within HLA-allele-positive subsets. For co-occurrence clustering, repertoires with fewer than 30,000 or more than 120,000 public chains were excluded, along with four to six repertoires with anomalous nucleotide sharing. Here the immuneACCESS table is served through TCRdb, limited to in-frame sequences with V and J called. Missing clones are a known gap in these copies; in checked studies unresolved V genes cover under half, and the rest lacks a known reason. V and J calls and clone size follow that table, whereas D and trimming were derived from the DNA. For this sample there are approximately 180,000 clones; roughly 79% appear just once. The leading ten clones occupy over 4.5% of the sample.

In total, over 600 healthy bone marrow donors made up the cohort. At the time of sampling, every cohort member was nominally healthy, though immune exposures that went unrecorded were likely present. The donor tested CMV seropositive and was one of the 289 seropositive cohort members. Every donor gave a peripheral blood sample, and the peripheral blood mononuclear cells from that sample were used for TCR beta sequencing. Genomic DNA was extracted from the blood cell samples with the Qiagen DNeasy Blood Extraction Kit. Summary of the overall study and its limitations: The earlier analysis of approximately 540 of the donors excluded some 15 rarely observed V segments, including chromosome 9 orphons, because counts were too low. The presence/absence analyses assumed that sequencing depth was roughly uniform across donors, and that assumption may not be true. Compared with the 666-donor mean, donors in an Asian-associated ancestry cluster had fewer N-insertions in productive TCRs, according to a later genetic analysis. CMV serostatus was the only immune exposure information available for the cohort. In an earlier analysis of some 540 of the donors, most TCR beta V segments appeared in productive rearrangements about 87% or about 30% of the time, broadly matching IMGT annotations. V-gene and J-gene trimming of TCR beta chains was associated with a missense DCLRE1C variant in a later genetic analysis, and the association was replicated in an independent cohort. Only TCR beta chains were sequenced in this cohort, and the absence of alpha or paired-chain data limited detectable features. In a later analysis, the rate of TCR association differed among HLA loci, with DRB1 alleles having the most associated TCRs and HLA-C alleles having the fewest. Correlated functional status among segregating V segments might reflect linkage disequilibrium, but an unknown experimental factor could not be ruled out. In a later analysis, most CMV-associated TCR beta chains were found to appear HLA-restricted, with HLA associations seemingly driven largely by CMV exposure. The 87-base-pair reads could not distinguish some IMGT-functional V segments, including TRBV6-2 and TRBV6-3, so those segments were excluded. In vitro tests confirmed that a few of the cytomegalovirus-associated TCR beta chains recognize cytomegalovirus antigens. Because HLA typing was missing for some donors at each locus, association tests included only the typed subset. A later analysis found that HLA-associated TCR beta chains were more clonally expanded and had lower generation probabilities than equally common non-associated chains. The sequencing pipeline was judged likely to have produced a cluster of highly shared sequence variants as a technical artifact. A later analysis reported that several top co-occurrence clusters appeared linked to parvovirus B19, influenza, CMV and Epstein-Barr virus. A further reported finding was that TCR beta sequences accurately predicted the HLA-A and HLA-B alleles for most subjects in the first cohort. Across donors, most TCR sequences were observed very rarely, whereas some public TCRs were present in many individuals. Cytomegalovirus status was reported to be diagnosed by the classifier with high specificity and sensitivity in both the original and validation cohorts. In a later analysis, around 17,000 TCR beta sequences were associated with specific HLA alleles at a false discovery rate of 0.05. When HLA alleles, especially DR and DQ, strongly co-occurred, TCR associations were difficult to assign to individual alleles. The study listed over 150 TCR beta chains as associated with cytomegalovirus. The authors suggested that the approach could potentially be extended to other disease states and immunological phenotypes.

Reading the germline V gene gives CDR1 SGHDN and CDR2 FVKESK. V is cut back by 6 bases and J by 2 bases, with 10 bases in the junction unmatched. The CDR3 has 16 amino acids, counting the end cysteine and phenylalanine. Just the 48-base CDR3 DNA is kept, in frame starting at base 1. This sequence uses TRBV14 and TRBJ1-3; TRBD1 matches 7 bases in the middle. The source of this sequence is a woman younger than 35 in good health and CMV-seropositive. The source material was PBMCs. At the DNA level, the sequence is TGTGCCAGCAGTTCTTTCGACAGGGCTGCTGGAAACACCATATATTTT. This gives the protein CASSSFDRAAGNTIYF. Reference TRBV14 and TRBJ1-3 genes cover what lies past the CDR3, so the full variable domain is EAGVTQFPSHSVIEKGQTVTLRCDPISGHDNLYWYRRVMGKEIKFLLHFVKESKQDESGMPNNRFLAERTGGTYSTLKVQPAELEDSGVYFCASSSFDRAAGNTIYFGEGSWLTVV.